The 26 T cell receptor beta chains given below trace back to one sample, sequenced in a study of monozygotic twins with inflammatory bowel disease. One entry per CDR3 protein, without DNA, is what TCRdb gives after re-calling the 5' RACE reads. The sample has 350,000 to 550,000 distinct CDR3 sequences; the top ten hold 2% to 3%. Sequenced input: blood. The receptors were gathered from a human donor with ulcerative colitis or Crohn's disease, or a healthy co-twin of an affected twin (not recorded which).

The chain carries TRBV7-2 and TRBJ2-1; TCRdb picks TRBD1, but there is no DNA to check that call. The CDR3 is made up of 16 amino acids. CDR1 and CDR2 from the germline V gene are SGHTA and FQGNSA. Here the CDR3 reads CASSVRDRGAYNEQFF.

This chain uses TRBV7-2 with TRBJ2-7; TCRdb gives TRBD1 as the D gene, but with no DNA this cannot be confirmed. CDR3 length equals 14 residues. Germline CDR1 and CDR2: SGHTA and FQGNSA. The chain's CDR3 is CASSKRQGEYEQYF.

This chain uses TRBV20-1 with TRBJ2-2; TCRdb selects TRBD2, and the lack of DNA leaves this call unchecked. This CDR3 contains 15 residues. Per germline, CDR1 DFQATT and CDR2 SNEGSKA (reference sequence). The CDR3: CSAFSSGWGTGELFF.

CDR3 region: CASAEGGTTQYF. The chain is built from TRBV5-1 and TRBJ2-3; TCRdb gives TRBD2 as the D gene, but with no DNA this cannot be confirmed. This CDR3 region has 12 residues. CDR1 SGHRS and CDR2 YFSETQ come from the germline V gene.

CDR3 amino acids: CSTTLQGRTGELFF. V gene TRBV29-1 combines with J gene TRBJ2-2; TCRdb returns TRBD1, unconfirmable since there is no DNA. Germline V gene data show CDR1 as SQVTM and CDR2 as ANQGSEA. The CDR3 spans 14 residues.

The chain employs TRBV29-1 and TRBJ1-1; TCRdb proposes TRBD1, but this gene call is untestable without DNA. The CDR3 contains 16 residues. CDR1 and CDR2 (germline): SQVTM, ANQGSEA. CDR3 in amino acids: CSVRAPGQGMNTEAFF.

The V call is TRBV5-1, the J call TRBJ2-3; TCRdb returns TRBD2, unconfirmable since there is no DNA. Looked up from germline, CDR1 is SGHRS and CDR2 is YFSETQ. The CDR3 is 15 amino acids. CDR3 sequence reads: CASSLFAADTDTQYF.

The V gene is TRBV10-2, the J gene TRBJ2-6; TCRdb reports TRBD1, a call that lacks DNA to check it against. Germline CDR1 WSHSY, CDR2 SAAADI. The length of the CDR3 is 16 residues. Here the CDR3 reads CASTGLDFSGANVLTF.

The chain has TRBV10-1 and TRBJ2-3; checking the TCRdb D call of TRBD2 is not possible without DNA. Germline V CDR1 and CDR2: WNHNN, SYGVQD (reference sequence). The length of the CDR3 is 19 residues. This CDR3 reads CASSTPSKASGSVTDTQYF.

The genes are TRBV5-1 and TRBJ2-1; TCRdb gives TRBD1 as the D gene, but with no DNA this cannot be confirmed. The CDR3 is 13 amino acids. Germline CDR1 and CDR2: SGHRS and YFSETQ. This CDR3 reads CASSYGSPEKPFF.

This chain connects TRBV12-3 or TRBV12-4 to TRBJ2-3; absent DNA, TCRdb's TRBD2 call cannot be checked. The CDR3 is 17 amino acids. CDR3 protein: CASSPGTSGRDTDTQYF.

The chain carries TRBV4-1 and TRBJ2-2; the D gene TCRdb calls, TRBD2, cannot be checked with no DNA. This CDR3 region has 19 residues. Germline assignment: CDR1 MGHRA and CDR2 YSYEKL. CDR3 sequence: CASSQDRGAGVGYTGELFF.

The V call is TRBV5-6, the J call TRBJ2-7; TCRdb returns TRBD1, unconfirmable since there is no DNA. Per germline, CDR1 SGHDT and CDR2 YYEEEE. The CDR3 contains 15 residues. This CDR3 reads CASSSGDGPSYEQYF.

The chain uses TRBV6-6 and TRBJ2-5. The CDR3 is 14 residues long. Germline V lookup: CDR1 MNHNY, CDR2 SVGAGI (reference sequence). The CDR3 loop reads CASSSRHSQETQYF.

V gene TRBV5-1 combines with J gene TRBJ2-7; without DNA, the TCRdb call of TRBD2 cannot be checked. Looked up from germline, CDR1 is SGHRS and CDR2 is YFSETQ. This CDR3 comprises 14 residues. CDR3: CASSLEEGTYEQYF.

The chain uses TRBV30 and TRBJ2-2; TCRdb's D call of TRBD1 is untestable without DNA. The CDR3 is 15 residues long. Germline V gene lookup returns CDR1 GTSNPN and CDR2 SVGIG (reference sequence). The CDR3: CAWSVGPPNTGELFF. Drawing the rest from reference TRBV30 and TRBJ2-2, the complete variable domain is SQTIHQWPATLVQPVGSPLSLECTVEGTSNPNLYWYRQAAGRGLQLLFYSVGIGQISSEVPQNLSASRPQDRQFILSSKKLLLSDSGFYLCAWSVGPPNTGELFFGEGSRLTVL.

The gene calls are TRBV7-6 and TRBJ2-3; absent DNA, TCRdb's TRBD1 call cannot be checked. The CDR3 runs to 15 residues. CDR1 and CDR2 (germline): SGHVS, FNYEAQ. The CDR3 loop reads CASSYAGGITDTQYF. The variable domain in full, with the rest retrieved from reference TRBV7-6 and TRBJ2-3, is GAGVSQSPRYKVTKRGQDVALRCDPISGHVSLYWYRQALGQGPEFLTYFNYEAQQDKSGLPNDRFSAERPEGSISTLTIQRTEQRDSAMYRCASSYAGGITDTQYFGPGTRLTVL.

This chain joins TRBV18 and TRBJ1-2; TCRdb reports TRBD1, a call that lacks DNA to check it against. Germline V gene sequence: CDR1 KGHSH, CDR2 LQKENI. The CDR3 covers 14 residues. CDR3 sequence: CASSPPGQGGGYTF. Looking up the rest from reference TRBV18 and TRBJ1-2 gives the full variable domain: NAGVMQNPRHLVRRRGQEARLRCSPMKGHSHVYWYRQLPEEGLKFMVYLQKENIIDESGMPKERFSAEFPKEGPSILRIQQVVRGDSAAYFCASSPPGQGGGYTFGSGTRLTVV.

The chain links TRBV29-1 to TRBJ2-7; the D call of TRBD1 rests on TCRdb alone, since no DNA is present to check it. CDR3 length equals 13 residues. CDR1 SQVTM and CDR2 ANQGSEA come from the germline V gene. The CDR3 region is CSACPTGSYEQYF.

The V call is TRBV7-9, the J call TRBJ1-1. This CDR3 region has 15 residues. Germline CDR1 reads SEHNR; CDR2 reads FQNEAQ (reference sequence). The chain's CDR3 is CASSDLARINTEAFF.

V and J are TRBV6-5 and TRBJ2-6; TCRdb names TRBD1, which stays unverified in the absence of DNA. The CDR3 has 18 residues. Germline V gene lookup returns CDR1 MNHEY and CDR2 SVGAGI. The CDR3: CASSYFQVPPSGANVLTF.

The rearrangement uses TRBV20-1 and TRBJ1-5; TCRdb's D gene call, TRBD1, goes unchecked for lack of DNA. The length of the CDR3 is 16 residues. The germline V gene encodes CDR1 DFQATT and CDR2 SNEGSKA (reference sequence). Here the CDR3 reads CSAGGIPGQGNQPQHF.

The chain combines TRBV14 with TRBJ2-5; absent DNA, TCRdb's TRBD1 call cannot be checked. This CDR3 region has 14 residues. From germline, CDR1 is SGHDN and CDR2 FVKESK. The CDR3 here is CASSRGGEGETQYF.

The genes are TRBV24-1 and TRBJ2-1; TCRdb's D call of TRBD1 is untestable without DNA. This CDR3 contains 14 residues. Looked up from germline, CDR1 is KGHDR and CDR2 is SFDVKD. CDR3 sequence reads: CATSDRDKGDEQFF.

The chain joins TRBV9 to TRBJ2-1; absent DNA, TCRdb's TRBD2 call cannot be checked. This CDR3 has 15 residues. Germline CDR1 is SGDLS and CDR2 is YYNGEE. The CDR3 sequence: CASSVGAGGGNEQFF.

The V gene is TRBV29-1, the J gene TRBJ2-7. The V gene's germline CDR1 is SQVTM and CDR2 ANQGSEA. The CDR3 sequence is 12 residues long. This CDR3 is CSVSRGSYEQYF.